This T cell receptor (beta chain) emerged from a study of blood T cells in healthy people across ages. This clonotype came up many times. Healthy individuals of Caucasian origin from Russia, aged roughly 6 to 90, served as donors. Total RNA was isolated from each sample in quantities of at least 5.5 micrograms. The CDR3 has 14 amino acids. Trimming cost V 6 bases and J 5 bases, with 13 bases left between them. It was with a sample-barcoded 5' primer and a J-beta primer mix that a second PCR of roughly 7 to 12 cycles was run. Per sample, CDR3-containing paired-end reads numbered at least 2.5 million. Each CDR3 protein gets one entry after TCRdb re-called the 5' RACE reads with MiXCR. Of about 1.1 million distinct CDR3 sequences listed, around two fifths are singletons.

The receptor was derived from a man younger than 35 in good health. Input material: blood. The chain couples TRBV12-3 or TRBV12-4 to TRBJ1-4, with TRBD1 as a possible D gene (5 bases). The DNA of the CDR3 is TGTGCCAGCAGCCTGACGGGGCCAAATGAAAAACTGTTTTTT. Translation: CASSLTGPNEKLFF.